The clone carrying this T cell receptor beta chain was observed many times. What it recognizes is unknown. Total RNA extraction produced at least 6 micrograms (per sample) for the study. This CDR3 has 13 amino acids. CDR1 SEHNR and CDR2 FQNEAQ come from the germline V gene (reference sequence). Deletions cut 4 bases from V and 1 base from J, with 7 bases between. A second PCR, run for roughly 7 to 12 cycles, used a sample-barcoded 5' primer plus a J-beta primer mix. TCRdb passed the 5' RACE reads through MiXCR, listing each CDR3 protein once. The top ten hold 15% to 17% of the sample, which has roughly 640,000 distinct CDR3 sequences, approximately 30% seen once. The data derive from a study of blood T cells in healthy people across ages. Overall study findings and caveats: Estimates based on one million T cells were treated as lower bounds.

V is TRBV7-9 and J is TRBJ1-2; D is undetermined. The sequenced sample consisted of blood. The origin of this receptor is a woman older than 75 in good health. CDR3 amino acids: CASSSFLNYGYTF. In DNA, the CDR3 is TGTGCCAGCAGCTCATTCCTTAACTATGGCTACACCTTC.